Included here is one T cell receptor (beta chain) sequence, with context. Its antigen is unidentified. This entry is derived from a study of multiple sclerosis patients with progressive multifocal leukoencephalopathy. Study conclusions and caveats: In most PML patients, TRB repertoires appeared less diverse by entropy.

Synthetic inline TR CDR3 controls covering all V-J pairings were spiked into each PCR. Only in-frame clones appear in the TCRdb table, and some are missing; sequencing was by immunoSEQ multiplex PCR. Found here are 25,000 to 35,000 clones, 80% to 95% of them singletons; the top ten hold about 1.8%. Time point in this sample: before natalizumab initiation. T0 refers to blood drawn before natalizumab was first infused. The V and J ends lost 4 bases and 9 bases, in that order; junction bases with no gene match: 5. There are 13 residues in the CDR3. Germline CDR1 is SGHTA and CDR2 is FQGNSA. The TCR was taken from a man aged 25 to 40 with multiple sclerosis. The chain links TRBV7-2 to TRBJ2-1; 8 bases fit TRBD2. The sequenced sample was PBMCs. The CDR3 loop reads CASSSGGAFEQFF. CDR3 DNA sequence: TGTGCCAGCAGCTCCGGGGGGGCCTTTGAGCAGTTCTTC.